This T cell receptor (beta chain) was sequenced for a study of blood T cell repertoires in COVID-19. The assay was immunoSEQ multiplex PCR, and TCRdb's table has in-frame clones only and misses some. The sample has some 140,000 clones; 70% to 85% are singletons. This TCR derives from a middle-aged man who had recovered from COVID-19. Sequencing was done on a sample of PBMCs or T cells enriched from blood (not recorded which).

CDR3 coding DNA: TGTGCCAGCAGTGGGACAGGGTTCCAGCCCCAGCATTTT. Translated, it gives CASSGTGFQPQHF. The chain joins TRBV2 to TRBJ1-5; TRBD1 matches 8 bases. Germline V gives CDR1 SNHLY, CDR2 FYNNEI. The CDR3 consists of 13 residues. The J segment lost 7 bases and the V segment lost 4 bases, leaving 3 bases of the junction unmatched. The complete variable domain, with remaining parts taken from reference TRBV2 and TRBJ1-5, reads EPEVTQTPSHQVTQMGQEVILRCVPISNHLYFYWYRQILGQKVEFLVSFYNNEISEKSEIFDDQFSVERPDGSNFTLKIRSTKLEDSAMYFCASSGTGFQPQHFGDGTRLSIL.